This T cell receptor (beta chain) derives from a study of beta chain features in type 1 diabetes. About the study: The number of sorted cells examined across all samples was fewer than 110,000,000. General study points: Type 1 diabetes patients had fewer VDJ junction insertions and more deletions.

Worth noting for this clone: As yet, its antigen is unknown.

The CDR3 extends over 19 amino acids. CDR1 is SGDLS, CDR2 YYNGEE, per germline. J gave up 0 bases and V 0 bases, and 13 bases lay outside the gene matches. The isolated RNA, all of it, was reverse transcribed, so expressed TCRB transcripts were what got sequenced. Using immunoSEQ multiplex PCR, the repertoire was profiled, and TCRdb retains in-frame clones only, with some absent. This sample yields some 500,000 clones, of which roughly 11% are seen a single time; approximately 0.045% belongs to the top ten. The V and J genes are TRBV9 and TRBJ2-3, with 7 bases aligning to TRBD2. The sequence derives from a woman between 18 and 29 years old in good health. Specimen: naive CD4+ T cells from blood. The CDR3 DNA sequence: TGTGCCAGCAGCGTAGAGGTCGGGCGGGGGAGACCTAGCACAGATACGCAGTATTTT. It codes for CASSVEVGRGRPSTDTQYF.